The TCR beta chain under discussion was sequenced for a study of cytomegalovirus exposure and HLA in healthy donors. From germline, CDR1 is SGHTA and CDR2 FQGNSA. The CDR3 consists of 15 residues. V shed 3 bases, J shed 1 base, and the junction held 4 bases outside the gene matches. Primers: 60 Vbeta forward and 13 Jbeta reverse. Data came from immunoSEQ multiplex PCR; TCRdb stores just in-frame clones and leaves some out. The data contain some 150,000 clones, 80% of them singletons. The J gene is TRBJ2-7, the V gene TRBV7-2; 9 bases line up with TRBD2. Specimen: PBMCs. This receptor was identified in a man between 45 and 60 years old in good health and CMV-seronegative. DNA of the CDR3: TGTGCCAGCAGCTTGGGACTAGCTCCTTCCTACGAGCAGTACTTC. Residues: CASSLGLAPSYEQYF.